This T cell receptor beta chain was retrieved from a study of regulatory T cells. For this clone: Antigen unknown.

Autoimmunity was present in every CD3G-deficient patient, worse in two. At testing, patients were 2 to 39 years old, with reduced naive and increased memory T-cell proportions. Between the trimmed V and J ends, which lost 2 bases and 0 bases, there was a span of 9 bases. The CDR3 is made up of 15 amino acids. Germline CDR1 reads SGDLS; CDR2 reads YYNGEE. The PCR used 52 TRBV and 13 TRBJ primers. Some clones are missing from TCRdb's copy, which holds only in-frame ones; the method was immunoSEQ multiplex PCR. The sample carries about 18,000 clones, roughly 90% recorded once. Overall study findings and caveats: Skewed V and J usage and few unique V-J pairs marked patient repertoires, most in Tregs. Patient CD8+ T cells trended toward lower Shannon entropy than controls.

The sequence was obtained from a person in their late teens or twenties with CD3G deficiency. V is TRBV9 and J is TRBJ1-3, with D possibly matching TRBD1 (6 bases). Source material: CD8+ T cells sorted from blood. For the CDR3, the DNA is TGTGCCAGCAGCGTGGGGGGCAACTCTGGAAACACCATATATTTT. Its translation is CASSVGGNSGNTIYF.